This T cell receptor beta chain is drawn from a study of shared clonotypes between healthy human individuals. Findings and limits, study-wide: Across a handful of donors, naive CD4 shared around 5%, naive CD8 around 3.8%, memory CD4 more than 2%, memory CD8 over 0.3%.

The run depth of the assay was deep. The authors distributed each subset's genomic DNA evenly over several immunoSEQ plates. Measured with immunoSEQ multiplex PCR; TCRdb has only the in-frame clones, and not every one. The repertoire includes about 2.1 million clones, approximately 94% of them detected once, and 1.7% sits in the top ten. The V and J ends lost 2 bases and 1 base, in that order; junction bases with no gene match: 4. Germline-derived CDR1 and CDR2 are MDHEN and SYDVKM. The CDR3 is made up of 17 amino acids. As for this clone: Antigen unknown.

Naive CD8 cells comprised CD45RO-negative, CCR7-positively selected cells, excluding terminally differentiated effector memory CD45RA+ cells. The clonotype was recovered from a man aged 18 to 35 in good health. Some clones in this sample may be carry-over from other donors' samples. The V call is TRBV28, the J call TRBJ2-2, with 10 bases aligning to TRBD2. Source material: naive CD8+ T cells from PBMCs. The CDR3: CASSLTSGIGNTGELFF. CDR3 DNA: TGTGCCAGCAGTTTAACTAGCGGGATAGGGAACACCGGGGAGCTGTTTTTT.